Only a few counts were recorded for the clone carrying this TCR beta chain. This may come from a read error, since a much larger clone is one base off. The data were taken from a study of molecular identifiers for immune sequencing clone quantification. This CDR3 region has 12 residues. Germline V gene sequence: CDR1 SQVTM, CDR2 ANQGSEA. TCRdb ran MiXCR on the PCR reads and lists one entry per CDR3 protein. The data show about 640,000 distinct CDR3 sequences, just under 20% seen once. CD8+CD4-CCR7+CD45RA+ cells were sorted as naive CD8 T cells. The chain carries TRBV29-1 and TRBJ2-5, with D possibly TRBD1 on 5 matching bases. Sample: naive CD8+ T cells from blood, with Jurkat cell RNA spiked in. Specified subset: FACS-sorted CD8+CD4-CCR7+CD45RA+ naive T cells. The TCR originated in a human donor in good health. Some libraries in this study had Jurkat cell RNA spiked in. CDR3 sequence reads: CGVVGLEETQYF. The CDR3 DNA sequence: TGCGGCGTTGTGGGGCTAGAAGAGACCCAGTACTTC.